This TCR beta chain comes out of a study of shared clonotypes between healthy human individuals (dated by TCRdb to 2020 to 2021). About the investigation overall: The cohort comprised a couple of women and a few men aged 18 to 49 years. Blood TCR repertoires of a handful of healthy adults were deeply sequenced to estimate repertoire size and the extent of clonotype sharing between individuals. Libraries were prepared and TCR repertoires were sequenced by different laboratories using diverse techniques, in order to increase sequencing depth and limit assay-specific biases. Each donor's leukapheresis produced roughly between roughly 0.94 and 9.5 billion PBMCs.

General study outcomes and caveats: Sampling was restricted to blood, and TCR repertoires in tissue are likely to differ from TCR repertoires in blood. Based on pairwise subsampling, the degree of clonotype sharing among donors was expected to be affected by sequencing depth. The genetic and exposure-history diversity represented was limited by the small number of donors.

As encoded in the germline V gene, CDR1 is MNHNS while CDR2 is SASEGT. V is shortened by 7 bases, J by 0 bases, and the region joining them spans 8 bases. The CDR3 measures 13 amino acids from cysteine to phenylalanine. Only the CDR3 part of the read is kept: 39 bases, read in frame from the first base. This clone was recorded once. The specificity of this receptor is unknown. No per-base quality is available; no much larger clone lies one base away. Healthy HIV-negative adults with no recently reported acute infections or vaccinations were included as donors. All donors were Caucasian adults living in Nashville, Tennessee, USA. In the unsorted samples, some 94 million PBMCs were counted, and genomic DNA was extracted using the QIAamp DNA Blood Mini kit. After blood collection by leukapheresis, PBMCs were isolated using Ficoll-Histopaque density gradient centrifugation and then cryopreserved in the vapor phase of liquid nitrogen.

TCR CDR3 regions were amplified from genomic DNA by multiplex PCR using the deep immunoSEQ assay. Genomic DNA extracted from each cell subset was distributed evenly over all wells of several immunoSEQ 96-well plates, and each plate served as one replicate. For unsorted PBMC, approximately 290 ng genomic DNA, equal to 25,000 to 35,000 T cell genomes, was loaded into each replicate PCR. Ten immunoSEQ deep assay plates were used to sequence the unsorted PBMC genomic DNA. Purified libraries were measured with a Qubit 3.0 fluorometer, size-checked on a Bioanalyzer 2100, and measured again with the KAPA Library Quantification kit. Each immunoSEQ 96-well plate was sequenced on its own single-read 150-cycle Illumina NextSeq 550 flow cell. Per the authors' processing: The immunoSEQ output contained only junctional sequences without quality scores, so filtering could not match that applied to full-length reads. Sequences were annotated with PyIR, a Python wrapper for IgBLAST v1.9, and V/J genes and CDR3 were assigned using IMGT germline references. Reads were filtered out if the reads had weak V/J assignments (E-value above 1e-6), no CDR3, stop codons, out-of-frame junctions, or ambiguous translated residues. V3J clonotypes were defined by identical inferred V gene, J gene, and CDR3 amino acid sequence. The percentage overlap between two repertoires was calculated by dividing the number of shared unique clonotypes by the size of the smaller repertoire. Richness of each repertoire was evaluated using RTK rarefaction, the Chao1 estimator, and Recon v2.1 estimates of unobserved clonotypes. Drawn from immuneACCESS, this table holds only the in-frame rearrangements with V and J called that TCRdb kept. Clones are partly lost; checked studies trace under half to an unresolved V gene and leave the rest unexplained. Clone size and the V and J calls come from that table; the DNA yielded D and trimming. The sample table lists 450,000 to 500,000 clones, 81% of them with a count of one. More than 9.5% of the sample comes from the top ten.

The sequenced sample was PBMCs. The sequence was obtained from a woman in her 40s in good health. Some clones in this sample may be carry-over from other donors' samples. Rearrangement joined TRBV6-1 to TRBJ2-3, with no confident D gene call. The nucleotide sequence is TGTGCCAGCACCCTTCAGAGCACAGATACGCAGTATTTT. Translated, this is CASTLQSTDTQYF.